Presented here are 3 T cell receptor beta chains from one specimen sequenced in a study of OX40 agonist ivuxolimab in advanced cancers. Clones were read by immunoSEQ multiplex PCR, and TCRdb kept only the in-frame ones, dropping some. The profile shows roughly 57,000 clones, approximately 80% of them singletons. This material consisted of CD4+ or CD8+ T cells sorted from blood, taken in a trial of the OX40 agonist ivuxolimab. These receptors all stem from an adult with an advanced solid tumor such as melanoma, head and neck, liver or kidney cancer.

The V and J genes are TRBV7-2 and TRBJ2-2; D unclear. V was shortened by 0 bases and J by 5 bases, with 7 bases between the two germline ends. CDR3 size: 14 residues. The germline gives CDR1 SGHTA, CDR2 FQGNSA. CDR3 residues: CASSLALRTGELFF. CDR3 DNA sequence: TGTGCCAGCAGCTTAGCGCTTCGTACCGGGGAGCTGTTTTTT.

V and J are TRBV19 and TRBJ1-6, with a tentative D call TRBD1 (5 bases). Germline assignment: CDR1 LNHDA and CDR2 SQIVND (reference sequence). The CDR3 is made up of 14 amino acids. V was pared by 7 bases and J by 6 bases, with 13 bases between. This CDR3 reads CASMSGPPNSPLHF. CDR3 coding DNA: TGTGCCAGTATGTCGGGACCGCCTAATTCACCCCTCCACTTT.

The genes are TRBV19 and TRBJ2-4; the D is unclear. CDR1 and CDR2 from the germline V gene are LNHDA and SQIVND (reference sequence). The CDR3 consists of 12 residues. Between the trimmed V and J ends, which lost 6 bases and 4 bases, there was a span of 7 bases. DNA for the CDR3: TGTGCCAGTAGCAGCTCGAAAAACATTCAGTACTTC. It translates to CASSSSKNIQYF. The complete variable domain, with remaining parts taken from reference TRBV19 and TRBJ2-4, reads DGGITQSPKYLFRKEGQNVTLSCEQNLNHDAMYWYRQDPGQGLRLIYYSQIVNDFQKGDIAEGYSVSREKKESFPLTVTSAQKNPTAFYLCASSSSKNIQYFGAGTRLSVL.